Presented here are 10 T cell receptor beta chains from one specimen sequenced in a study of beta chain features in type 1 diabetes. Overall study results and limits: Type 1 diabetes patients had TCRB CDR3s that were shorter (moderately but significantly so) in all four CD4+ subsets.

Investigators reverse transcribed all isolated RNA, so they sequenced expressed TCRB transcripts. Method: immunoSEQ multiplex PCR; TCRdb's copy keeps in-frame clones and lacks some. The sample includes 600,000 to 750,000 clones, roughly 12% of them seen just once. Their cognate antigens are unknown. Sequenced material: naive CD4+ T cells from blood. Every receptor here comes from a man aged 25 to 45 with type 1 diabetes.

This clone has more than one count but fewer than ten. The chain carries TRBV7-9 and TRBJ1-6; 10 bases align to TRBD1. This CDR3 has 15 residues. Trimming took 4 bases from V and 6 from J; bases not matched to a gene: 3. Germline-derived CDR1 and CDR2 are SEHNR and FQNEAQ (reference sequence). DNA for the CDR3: TGTGCCAGCAGCTCCGGACAGGGGGGTAATTCACCCCTCCACTTT. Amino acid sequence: CASSSGQGGNSPLHF.

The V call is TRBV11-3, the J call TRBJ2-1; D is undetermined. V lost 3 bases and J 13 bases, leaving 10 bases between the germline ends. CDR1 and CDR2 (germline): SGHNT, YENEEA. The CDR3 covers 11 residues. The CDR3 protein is CASSFIRDQFF. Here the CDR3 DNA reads TGTGCCAGCAGCTTTATTAGGGATCAGTTCTTC.

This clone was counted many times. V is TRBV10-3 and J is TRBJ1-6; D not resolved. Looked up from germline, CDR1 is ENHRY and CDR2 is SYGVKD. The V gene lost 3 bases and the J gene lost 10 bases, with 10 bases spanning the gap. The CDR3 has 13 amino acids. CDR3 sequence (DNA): TGTGCCATCAGTGAAGGATCGTGGTCACCCCTCCACTTT. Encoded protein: CAISEGSWSPLHF.

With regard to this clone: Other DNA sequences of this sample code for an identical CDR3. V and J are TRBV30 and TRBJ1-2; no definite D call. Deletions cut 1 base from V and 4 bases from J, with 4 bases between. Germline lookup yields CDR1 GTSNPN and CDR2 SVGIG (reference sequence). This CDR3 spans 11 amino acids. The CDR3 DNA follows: TGTGCCTGGAGTGGGGGCTATGGCTACACCTTC. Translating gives CAWSGGYGYTF.

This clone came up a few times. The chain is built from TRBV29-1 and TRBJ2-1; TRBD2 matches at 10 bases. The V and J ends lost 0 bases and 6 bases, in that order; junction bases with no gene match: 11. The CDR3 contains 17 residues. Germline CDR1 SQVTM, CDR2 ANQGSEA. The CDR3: CSVEDRGGASGGNEQFF. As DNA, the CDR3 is TGCAGCGTTGAAGATCGGGGAGGGGCTAGCGGGGGCAATGAGCAGTTCTTC.

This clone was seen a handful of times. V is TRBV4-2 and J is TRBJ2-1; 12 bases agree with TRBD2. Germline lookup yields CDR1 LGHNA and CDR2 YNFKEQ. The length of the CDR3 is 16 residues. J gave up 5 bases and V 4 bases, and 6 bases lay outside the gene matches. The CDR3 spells CASSLRLAGENNEQFF. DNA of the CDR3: TGTGCCAGCAGCCTCAGACTAGCGGGGGAAAACAATGAGCAGTTCTTC.

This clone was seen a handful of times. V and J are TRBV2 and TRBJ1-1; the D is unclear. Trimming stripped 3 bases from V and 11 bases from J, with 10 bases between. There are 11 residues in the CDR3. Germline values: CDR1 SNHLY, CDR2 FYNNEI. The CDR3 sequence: CASSERIGAFF. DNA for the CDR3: TGTGCCAGCAGTGAGCGGATTGGGGCTTTCTTT.

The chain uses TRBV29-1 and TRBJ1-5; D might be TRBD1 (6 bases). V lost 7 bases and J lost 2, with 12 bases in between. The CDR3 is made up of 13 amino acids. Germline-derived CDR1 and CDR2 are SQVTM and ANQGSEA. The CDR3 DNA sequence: TGCAGCGGAGGGGGTGGGCGCAATCAGCCCCAGCATTTT. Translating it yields CSGGGGRNQPQHF.

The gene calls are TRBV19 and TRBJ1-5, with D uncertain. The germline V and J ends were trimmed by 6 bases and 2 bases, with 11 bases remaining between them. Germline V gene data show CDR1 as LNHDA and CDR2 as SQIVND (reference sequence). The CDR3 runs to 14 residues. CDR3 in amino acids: CASRTVPGNQPQHF. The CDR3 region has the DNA TGTGCCAGTAGAACGGTTCCGGGCAATCAGCCCCAGCATTTT.

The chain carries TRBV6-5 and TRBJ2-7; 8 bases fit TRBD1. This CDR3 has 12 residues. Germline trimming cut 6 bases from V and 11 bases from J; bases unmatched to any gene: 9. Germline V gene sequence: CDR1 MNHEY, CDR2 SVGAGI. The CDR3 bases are TGTGCCAGCAGGGACGAACCGGGACAGGAGTACTTC. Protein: CASRDEPGQEYF.